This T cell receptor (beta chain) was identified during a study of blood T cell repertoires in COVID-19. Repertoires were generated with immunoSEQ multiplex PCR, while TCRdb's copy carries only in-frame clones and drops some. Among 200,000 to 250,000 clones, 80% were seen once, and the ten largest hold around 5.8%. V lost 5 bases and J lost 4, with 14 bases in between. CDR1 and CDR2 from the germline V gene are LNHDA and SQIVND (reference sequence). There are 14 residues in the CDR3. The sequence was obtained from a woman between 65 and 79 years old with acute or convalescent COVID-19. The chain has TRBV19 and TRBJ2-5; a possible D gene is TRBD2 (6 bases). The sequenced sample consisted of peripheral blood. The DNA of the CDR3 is TGTGCCAGTAGTCCAGGAGGGATCGGAGAGACCCAGTACTTC. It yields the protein CASSPGGIGETQYF.